This is a list of T cell receptor beta chains from one sample in a study of T cell repertoires in cytomegalovirus infection. These receptors lack a known antigen. Via MiXCR, TCRdb re-called the reads, giving one row per CDR3 protein. The data show around 39,000 distinct CDR3 sequences, roughly half seen once. This specimen was CD8+ T cells from cultured PBMCs, taken from culture after CMV antigen stimulation. The source of these receptors is a human donor in good health (CMV status not recorded). Some clones in this sample may be carry-over from other donors' samples. Both conserved end residues are part of each CDR3. The D gene is left open where the match is weak. Clone size is given for some rows only: seen once, a few or many times, or a class if the clone is expanded.

d_call: .; clone_size: few; j_call: TRBJ1-2; v_call: TRBV7-4; cdr3_nt: TGTGCCAGCAGCCAAACCCGGGGGCCTCTGGGGGGCTACACCTTC; cdr3_aa: CASSQTRGPLGGYTF
d_call: .; clone_size: .; j_call: TRBJ1-5; v_call: TRBV7-2; cdr3_nt: TGTGCCAGCAGCTTAGCACAGGGAGAAAATCAGCCCCAGCATTTT; cdr3_aa: CASSLAQGENQPQHF
d_call: TRBD1; clone_size: .; j_call: TRBJ1-2; v_call: TRBV7-9; cdr3_nt: TGTGCCAGCAGCCAACAGGGGGCAGAGGGCTACACCTTC; cdr3_aa: CASSQQGAEGYTF
d_call: TRBD1; clone_size: .; j_call: TRBJ2-7; v_call: TRBV13; cdr3_nt: TGTGCCAGCAGCCGACAAGGGACAGGGAACAACGAGCAGTACTTC; cdr3_aa: CASSRQGTGNNEQYF
d_call: .; clone_size: .; j_call: TRBJ1-1; v_call: TRBV28; cdr3_nt: TGTGCCAGCAGTTCCAGCCCCCATTTTGATGGACGAGTGAACACTGAAGCTTTCTTT; cdr3_aa: CASSSSPHFDGRVNTEAFF
d_call: TRBD1; clone_size: .; j_call: TRBJ1-2; v_call: TRBV20-1; cdr3_nt: TGCAGTGCCCAACGGCCAGGGGGGCTTAACTATGGCTACACCTTC; cdr3_aa: CSAQRPGGLNYGYTF
d_call: .; clone_size: many; j_call: TRBJ1-3; v_call: TRBV24-1; cdr3_nt: TGTGCCACCAGTACGGGGGAGTGGACCATATATTTT; cdr3_aa: CATSTGEWTIYF
d_call: .; clone_size: .; j_call: TRBJ2-3; v_call: TRBV7-6; cdr3_nt: TGTGCCAGCAGCTTAGAAACATCCGGAGGGATGACAGATACGCAGTATTTT; cdr3_aa: CASSLETSGGMTDTQYF
d_call: .; clone_size: .; j_call: TRBJ2-6; v_call: TRBV5-5; cdr3_nt: TGTGCCAGCAGCGCCCGGGACCTTGGTTACTCTGGGGCCAACGTCCTGACTTTC; cdr3_aa: CASSARDLGYSGANVLTF
d_call: .; clone_size: few; j_call: TRBJ1-1; v_call: TRBV18; cdr3_nt: TGTGCCAGCTCAGTCCGGAGAAGGGGCCACACTGAAGCTTTCTTT; cdr3_aa: CASSVRRRGHTEAFF
d_call: .; clone_size: .; j_call: TRBJ2-3; v_call: TRBV12-3/TRBV12-4; cdr3_nt: TGTGCCAGCAGTTTGTCCAGCGGCTCCACAGATACGCAGTATTTT; cdr3_aa: CASSLSSGSTDTQYF
d_call: TRBD2; clone_size: .; j_call: TRBJ2-1; v_call: TRBV19; cdr3_nt: TGTGCCAGTAGTACTGCGGGGGTTCCCGACAATGAGCAGTTCTTC; cdr3_aa: CASSTAGVPDNEQFF
d_call: .; clone_size: .; j_call: TRBJ1-1; v_call: TRBV19; cdr3_nt: TGTGCCAGTAGTATTGGACGACACTTGAACACTGAAGCTTTCTTT; cdr3_aa: CASSIGRHLNTEAFF
d_call: .; clone_size: .; j_call: TRBJ1-1; v_call: TRBV10-3; cdr3_nt: TGTGCCATCAGTGAGGCAGGGGCGGGCACTGAAGCTTTCTTT; cdr3_aa: CAISEAGAGTEAFF
d_call: .; clone_size: few; j_call: TRBJ1-1; v_call: TRBV7-8; cdr3_nt: TGTGCCAGCAGCTTGGGGGGTACGACTTTCTTT; cdr3_aa: CASSLGGTTFF
d_call: TRBD1; clone_size: .; j_call: TRBJ1-2; v_call: TRBV7-6; cdr3_nt: TGTGCCACCACGGACAGGGGGCTGGTTGGCTACACCTTC; cdr3_aa: CATTDRGLVGYTF
d_call: .; clone_size: few; j_call: TRBJ1-1; v_call: TRBV6-1; cdr3_nt: TGTGCCAGCAGGGGGCGAGGGGGCACTGAAGCTTTCTTT; cdr3_aa: CASRGRGGTEAFF
d_call: .; clone_size: .; j_call: TRBJ1-1; v_call: TRBV27; cdr3_nt: TGTGCCAGCAGTTTTAAAAGGGAAACTGAAGCTTTCTTT; cdr3_aa: CASSFKRETEAFF
d_call: .; clone_size: many; j_call: TRBJ2-3; v_call: TRBV19; cdr3_nt: TGTGCCAGTAGTATGGGATCGGGAACCACAGATACGCAGTATTTT; cdr3_aa: CASSMGSGTTDTQYF
d_call: .; clone_size: .; j_call: TRBJ2-2; v_call: TRBV11-2; cdr3_nt: TGTGCCAGCAGCCGCGCCCCCCAGGAAGCGAACACCGGGGAGCTGTTTTTT; cdr3_aa: CASSRAPQEANTGELFF
d_call: .; clone_size: .; j_call: TRBJ1-2; v_call: TRBV28; cdr3_nt: TGTGCCAGCAGTTTAGTTGGTATCGGGCAGGGTGACGGCTACACCTTC; cdr3_aa: CASSLVGIGQGDGYTF
d_call: .; clone_size: many; j_call: TRBJ2-3; v_call: TRBV7-6; cdr3_nt: TGTGCCAGCAGCTTTCAGCCAGCTAGCACAGATACGCAGTATTTT; cdr3_aa: CASSFQPASTDTQYF
d_call: TRBD1; clone_size: few; j_call: TRBJ2-7; v_call: TRBV7-8; cdr3_nt: TGTGCCAGCAGCGTTATCCTGGGACAGGGGCTCTTCTACGAGCAGTACTTC; cdr3_aa: CASSVILGQGLFYEQYF
d_call: TRBD2; clone_size: .; j_call: TRBJ2-1; v_call: TRBV19; cdr3_nt: TGTGCCAGTAGTATAGCGGGCGGGAGGCCCAGCTCCTACAATGAGCAGTTCTTC; cdr3_aa: CASSIAGGRPSSYNEQFF
d_call: .; clone_size: few; j_call: TRBJ1-1; v_call: TRBV6-5; cdr3_nt: TGTGCCAGCAGTTACTCGATTTCCCCGAACACTGAAGCTTTCTTT; cdr3_aa: CASSYSISPNTEAFF
d_call: .; clone_size: .; j_call: TRBJ1-2; v_call: TRBV28; cdr3_nt: TGTGCCAGCAGTTTAAGGGACCCCAAGGACGGTGGCGGCTACACCTTC; cdr3_aa: CASSLRDPKDGGGYTF
d_call: .; clone_size: .; j_call: TRBJ2-7; v_call: TRBV7-9; cdr3_nt: TGTGCCAGCAGCTCGGGCCGAACGGGGTACGAGCAGTACTTC; cdr3_aa: CASSSGRTGYEQYF
d_call: .; clone_size: .; j_call: TRBJ2-7; v_call: TRBV6-5; cdr3_nt: TGTGCCAGCAGTTCCAGTCCCGTGAACTCCTACGAGCAGTACTTC; cdr3_aa: CASSSSPVNSYEQYF
d_call: .; clone_size: .; j_call: TRBJ1-1; v_call: TRBV28; cdr3_nt: TGTGCCAGCAAGGTTCCGGGCGGTATAGAAGCTTTCTTT; cdr3_aa: CASKVPGGIEAFF
d_call: TRBD1; clone_size: .; j_call: TRBJ2-7; v_call: TRBV28; cdr3_nt: TGTGCCAGCAGTTCTATTTTCCAACGTCTCCGGGACAGCTCCTACGAGCAGTACTTC; cdr3_aa: CASSSIFQRLRDSSYEQYF
d_call: .; clone_size: few; j_call: TRBJ2-7; v_call: TRBV19; cdr3_nt: TGTGCCAGTAGTATTATCTCCGGCGGCGGAGTCTACGAGCAGTACTTC; cdr3_aa: CASSIISGGGVYEQYF
d_call: .; clone_size: .; j_call: TRBJ2-1; v_call: TRBV7-8; cdr3_nt: TGTGCCAGCAGCTTAGCAGATGAGCAGTTCTTC; cdr3_aa: CASSLADEQFF
d_call: TRBD1; clone_size: .; j_call: TRBJ2-7; v_call: TRBV7-9; cdr3_nt: TGTGCCAGCAGAGAACCGGGACAGGGGGCCCCCCAGCAGTACTTC; cdr3_aa: CASREPGQGAPQQYF
d_call: TRBD2; clone_size: .; j_call: TRBJ2-7; v_call: TRBV20-1; cdr3_nt: TGCAGTGCCCAAGCGCGGGCTAGCGGGAGCTACGAGCAGTACTTC; cdr3_aa: CSAQARASGSYEQYF
d_call: .; clone_size: .; j_call: TRBJ2-7; v_call: TRBV28; cdr3_nt: TGTGCCAGCACTTGGGGCACAGGGAACTACGAGCAGTACTTC; cdr3_aa: CASTWGTGNYEQYF
d_call: .; clone_size: .; j_call: TRBJ2-1; v_call: TRBV7-8; cdr3_nt: TGTGCCAGCAGTTTGCTTGAGTCCTACAATGAGCAGTTCTTC; cdr3_aa: CASSLLESYNEQFF
d_call: .; clone_size: few; j_call: TRBJ2-5; v_call: TRBV5-6; cdr3_nt: TGTGCCAGCAGCATAGGGGGAATCCAAGAGACCCAGTACTTC; cdr3_aa: CASSIGGIQETQYF
d_call: .; clone_size: .; j_call: TRBJ2-3; v_call: TRBV14; cdr3_nt: TGTGCCAGCAGCCACAGGGGCGAGTCGGCGCAGTATTTT; cdr3_aa: CASSHRGESAQYF
d_call: TRBD1; clone_size: many; j_call: TRBJ1-1; v_call: TRBV7-2; cdr3_nt: TGTGCCAGCAGCCCTTGGACAGGGAGGGGAAACACTGAAGCTTTCTTT; cdr3_aa: CASSPWTGRGNTEAFF
d_call: .; clone_size: few; j_call: TRBJ1-3; v_call: TRBV7-9; cdr3_nt: TGTGCCAGCAGCCTCCTCAGTGCGGGCGGGGGAAACACCATATATTTT; cdr3_aa: CASSLLSAGGGNTIYF
d_call: .; clone_size: .; j_call: TRBJ2-2; v_call: TRBV3-1; cdr3_nt: TGTGCCAGCAGCCAAGATCGGGGCCGCACCGGGGAGCTGTTTTTT; cdr3_aa: CASSQDRGRTGELFF
d_call: TRBD2; clone_size: .; j_call: TRBJ2-2; v_call: TRBV27; cdr3_nt: TGTGCCAGCAGTTTATTGGCTAGCGGCGGGGAGCTGTTTTTT; cdr3_aa: CASSLLASGGELFF
d_call: .; clone_size: few; j_call: TRBJ1-1; v_call: TRBV7-6; cdr3_nt: TGTGCCAGCAGCTTAGGCGGGGAGGGTTCGGACACTGAAGCTTTCTTT; cdr3_aa: CASSLGGEGSDTEAFF
d_call: TRBD2; clone_size: .; j_call: TRBJ2-1; v_call: TRBV2; cdr3_nt: TGTGCCAGACTCCGGACTAGCGGGAGTGAGAATGAGCAGTTCTTC; cdr3_aa: CARLRTSGSENEQFF
d_call: .; clone_size: .; j_call: TRBJ2-7; v_call: TRBV6-1; cdr3_nt: TGTGCCAGCAGTGGGACTACAGGGGCGTCCTACGAGCAGTACTTC; cdr3_aa: CASSGTTGASYEQYF